The next 14 T cell receptor beta chains were all read from a single sample in a study of blood T cell repertoires in COVID-19. TCRdb keeps only in-frame clones here, not all; method: immunoSEQ multiplex PCR. The profile shows just over 150,000 clones, roughly 85% of them singletons. Sequencing was carried out using peripheral blood. These receptors all come from a human donor with acute or convalescent COVID-19. The donor label of this sample is uncertain.

The chain uses TRBV6-2 or TRBV6-3 and TRBJ1-1; a weak D match, TRBD1 (6 bases). Germline V gene lookup returns CDR1 MNHEY and CDR2 SVGEGT. Trimming took off 5 bases at V and 0 bases at J, with 13 bases between the two ends. The CDR3 loop spans 15 amino acids. In DNA, the CDR3 is TGTGCCAGCAGTAAGAGGACAGCCATGAACACTGAAGCTTTCTTT. Translation: CASSKRTAMNTEAFF.

The CDR3: CASSMGTWAFF. The CDR3 coding sequence is TGTGCCAGCAGCATGGGGACTTGGGCTTTCTTT. The chain couples TRBV12-3 or TRBV12-4 to TRBJ1-1, with a tentative D call TRBD1 (5 bases). The V gene lost 6 bases and the J gene lost 11 bases, with 13 bases spanning the gap. The CDR3 consists of 11 residues.

This clone was seen just once. The chain recombines TRBV2 with TRBJ1-3; 7 nucleotides match TRBD1. CDR1 and CDR2 (germline): SNHLY, FYNNEI. This CDR3 is 14 amino acids long. Trimming took 8 bases from V and 1 from J; bases not matched to a gene: 5. As DNA, the CDR3 is TGTGCCAGCGAGGGGGCGCTTTCTGGAAACACCATATATTTT. Its translation: CASEGALSGNTIYF.

The chain combines TRBV5-1 with TRBJ2-7, with TRBD1 identical over 7 bases. Per germline, CDR1 SGHRS and CDR2 YFSETQ. J gave up 2 bases and V 1 base, and 6 bases lay outside the gene matches. The CDR3 covers 15 residues. CDR3 DNA sequence: TGCGCCAGCAGCTTGACGCCGGGACAGACCTACGAGCAGTACTTC. This gives the protein CASSLTPGQTYEQYF.

The CDR3, as DNA: TGCGCCAGCAGCGGCGGGGACCTCAGGTCTGGCTACACCTTC. It codes for CASSGGDLRSGYTF. V gene TRBV5-1 combines with J gene TRBJ1-2; weak D call: TRBD1 (5 bases). Germline values: CDR1 SGHRS, CDR2 YFSETQ. The V gene lost 4 bases and the J gene lost 7 bases, with 17 bases spanning the gap. There are 14 residues in the CDR3.

The chain has TRBV19 and TRBJ1-5, with D possibly TRBD1 on 5 matching bases. V dropped 4 bases and J dropped 4 bases, with 8 bases sitting between them. The length of the CDR3 is 13 residues. Germline-derived CDR1 and CDR2 are LNHDA and SQIVND (reference sequence). CDR3 sequence (DNA): TGTGCCAGTAGTACCACAGGAAATCAGCCCCAGCATTTT. Its protein is CASSTTGNQPQHF.

The rearrangement links TRBV3-1 (or the pseudogene TRBV3-2) to TRBJ1-3; D not certain. The length of the CDR3 is 14 residues. Trimming took 4 bases from V and 2 from J, leaving 9 bases between them. Germline CDR1 and CDR2: LGHDT and YNNKEL (reference sequence). The chain's CDR3 is CASSPPAAGNTIYF. CDR3 DNA: TGTGCCAGCAGCCCGCCTGCGGCTGGAAACACCATATATTTT.

This chain links TRBV11-2 with TRBJ1-1; D is unclear. The CDR3 is made up of 12 amino acids. Germline V CDR1 and CDR2: SGHAT, FQNNGV. Trimming took off 0 bases at V and 10 bases at J, with 9 bases between the two ends. CDR3 coding DNA: TGTGCCAGCAGCTTAGATCTTGGAGCAGCTTTCTTT. It codes for CASSLDLGAAFF.

This chain connects TRBV12-3 or TRBV12-4 to TRBJ1-2; D call uncertain. CDR3 size: 13 residues. The V end lost 2 bases, the J end lost 4 bases, and 8 bases lay between the germline ends. CDR3 sequence (DNA): TGTGCCAGCAGTTTACTATCGATCTATGGCTACACCTTC. Protein sequence: CASSLLSIYGYTF.

A remark on this clone: An end of the junction differs from the germline gene, which may be a read error. The rearrangement joins TRBV18 to TRBJ2-5, with 7 bases identical to TRBD1. This CDR3 region has 11 residues. CDR1 and CDR2 from the germline V gene are KGHSH and LQKENI. CDR3 DNA sequence: TGTGCCAGCTCACCAGGGGACAGCCTACACTTC. As protein: CASSPGDSLHF.

The chain is built from TRBV11-2 and TRBJ1-2, with D maybe TRBD1 (5 bases). The V end was cut by 2 bases, the J end by 3 bases, with 7 bases between. Looked up from germline, CDR1 is SGHAT and CDR2 is FQNNGV. CDR3 size: 13 residues. CDR3 residues: CASSLTQDYGYTF. The CDR3 DNA sequence: TGTGCCAGCAGCTTAACACAGGACTATGGCTACACCTTC. Complete variable domain (other parts from reference TRBV11-2 and TRBJ1-2): EAGVAQSPRYKIIEKRQSVAFWCNPISGHATLYWYQQILGQGPKLLIQFQNNGVVDDSQLPKDRFSAERLKGVDSTLKIQPAKLEDSAVYLCASSLTQDYGYTFGSGTRLTVV.

The chain employs TRBV10-3 and TRBJ2-6, with 11 bases aligning to TRBD1. V dropped 5 bases and J dropped 1; count of bases not matched to a gene: 4. Germline lookup yields CDR1 ENHRY and CDR2 SYGVKD. This CDR3 spans 17 amino acids. The CDR3 sequence is CAISPGDRGSGANVLTF. CDR3 in DNA: TGTGCCATCAGTCCTGGGGACAGGGGGTCTGGGGCCAACGTCCTGACTTTC.

The chain recombines TRBV5-1 with TRBJ2-4; 8 nucleotides line up with TRBD2. Germline CDR1 reads SGHRS; CDR2 reads YFSETQ. The CDR3 is 16 amino acids. The V segment lost 5 bases and the J segment 0 bases; nucleotides outside the gene matches: 7. CDR3 DNA: TGCGCCAGCAGACCCACTAGCGGACTAGCCAAAAACATTCAGTACTTC. Translating it yields CASRPTSGLAKNIQYF.

The chain uses TRBV4-3 and TRBJ2-7; 11 bases fit TRBD2. The junction had 15 bases not matched to a gene; V was cut back by 4 bases and J by 7 bases. Germline values: CDR1 LGHNA, CDR2 YSLEER. The CDR3 runs 17 residues. CDR3 sequence (DNA): TGCGCCAGCAGCCTTATACTAAGGCTAGCGGGGGGCGGTGAGCAGTACTTC. Its translation: CASSLILRLAGGGEQYF.